Each of the 3 T cell receptor beta chains below was sequenced from the same sample in a study of blood T cell repertoires in COVID-19. Sequencing was performed with immunoSEQ multiplex PCR; in TCRdb, only in-frame clones are kept and a portion is missing. Of 27,000 or so clones in the sample, roughly nine tenths were seen once. The material sequenced was peripheral blood. Receptors were obtained from a man aged 65 to 85 with active COVID-19.

This chain links TRBV19 with TRBJ1-1, with D unresolved. With 3 bases removed from V and 3 bases from J, the gap between germline ends came to 14 bases. CDR1 and CDR2 (germline): LNHDA, SQIVND (reference sequence). This CDR3 has 15 amino acids. CDR3 sequence reads: CASSIEFFPDTEAFF. The CDR3 DNA is TGTGCCAGTAGTATCGAATTCTTTCCGGACACTGAAGCTTTCTTT.

CDR3 nucleotide sequence: TGCGCCACCGTTGAGTGGGCGACATCAAAGGCCCAGCATTTT. Protein product: CATVEWATSKAQHF. The chain combines TRBV23-1 with TRBJ1-5; D uncertain. TRBV23-1 is an open reading frame, and its role is uncertain. The V and J ends lost 10 bases and 11 bases respectively, with 24 bases between them. This CDR3 region has 14 residues.

The genes are TRBV5-1 and TRBJ1-4; unclear D gene. Germline assignment: CDR1 SGHRS and CDR2 YFSETQ. The CDR3 loop spans 13 amino acids. V dropped 0 bases and J dropped 5 bases, with 5 bases sitting between them. The DNA for the CDR3 is TGCGCCAGCAGCTTGGAGAGCAATGAAAAACTGTTTTTT. The encoded protein is CASSLESNEKLFF.